The rows below give T cell receptor beta chains drawn from one sample of a study of OX40 agonist ivuxolimab in advanced cancers. Repertoires were generated with immunoSEQ multiplex PCR, while TCRdb's copy carries only in-frame clones and drops some. Of 60,000 to 85,000 clones listed, about 88% were seen once; the top ten hold roughly 0.38%. The sequencing here drew on CD4+ or CD8+ T cells sorted from blood, taken in a trial of the OX40 agonist ivuxolimab. All receptors derive from an adult with an advanced solid tumor such as melanoma, head and neck, liver or kidney cancer. Each CDR3 is given with its conserved first and last residue. D genes are given only for firm matches. A clone size is listed for some rows: how often the clone was seen (once, few, many), or a class if it is expanded.

TGTGCCAGCTCACCAGGGGCCAACAATGAGCAGTTCTTC	CASSPGANNEQFF	TRBJ2-1	TRBV18	-	-
TGTGCCAGCAATAAGGGGGGACAGGGTGGGAATGAGCAGTTCTTC	CASNKGGQGGNEQFF	TRBJ2-1	TRBV6-5	TRBD1	-
TGTGCCATCAGTGAGGGGGCTGGAGGCAATCAGCCCCAGCATTTT	CAISEGAGGNQPQHF	TRBJ1-5	TRBV10-3	-	-
TGTGCCAGCAGCCCACCTTTAGGGGGTATTAATGAAAAACTGTTTTTT	CASSPPLGGINEKLFF	TRBJ1-4	TRBV7-8	-	-
TGCGCCAGCGGGGACCCCTCGGGCGGGGCCTCCTACGAGCAGTACTTC	CASGDPSGGASYEQYF	TRBJ2-7	TRBV5-1	-	-
TGCGCCAGCAGCTCGGTAGGCGGTGAGCAGTTCTTC	CASSSVGGEQFF	TRBJ2-1	TRBV5-1	-	-
TGTGCCAGCAGTTTTCGGGGGCATGAGCAGTTCTTC	CASSFRGHEQFF	TRBJ2-1	TRBV27	-	-
TGTGCCAGCAGCCCTAGGACAGGGGGCTCTGGAAACACCATATATTTT	CASSPRTGGSGNTIYF	TRBJ1-3	TRBV7-3	TRBD1	-
TGTGCCAGTAGTTTCCGGGACAGGGGCAACGAGCAGTACTTC	CASSFRDRGNEQYF	TRBJ2-7	TRBV19	TRBD1	-
TGCGCCACCGGAGACAGGGGGAACACCGGGGAGCTGTTTTTT	CATGDRGNTGELFF	TRBJ2-2	TRBV10-1	TRBD1	-
TGTGCCAGCAGCTTAGGGGTGGCGGGAACTGAAGCTTTCTTT	CASSLGVAGTEAFF	TRBJ1-1	TRBV7-8	-	-
TGTGCCAGCAGCTTAGCGCGTAATAACTATGGCTACACCTTC	CASSLARNNYGYTF	TRBJ1-2	TRBV7-2	-	-
TGTGCCATCAGTGAGTTACGGGGCGAAGAGGCCTACGAGCAGTACTTC	CAISELRGEEAYEQYF	TRBJ2-7	TRBV10-3	-	-
TGTGCCAGCTCTCGAAATCCCGGGACTAGCGCTTACGAGCAGTACTTC	CASSRNPGTSAYEQYF	TRBJ2-7	TRBV18	TRBD2	-
TGCGCCAGCAGCCAAGATCCAGTCGGGGCTGGCTACACCTTC	CASSQDPVGAGYTF	TRBJ1-2	TRBV4-3	-	-
TGTGCCAGTAGTGTCGCGGGACAGGGCTCCTACGAGCAGTACTTC	CASSVAGQGSYEQYF	TRBJ2-7	TRBV19	TRBD1	-
TGTGCCAGCATCCGAGAGACGATTGAAAAACTGTTTTTT	CASIRETIEKLFF	TRBJ1-4	TRBV2	-	-
TGTGCCAGCAGCTTAGCCGGGCGGGATACGCAGTATTTT	CASSLAGRDTQYF	TRBJ2-3	TRBV7-2	-	-
TGCAGTCCACGACTCTATGGCTACACCTTC	CSPRLYGYTF	TRBJ1-2	TRBV20-1	-	-
TGTGCCAGCAGTTACGGAGGGGGCTCTGGAAACACCATATATTTT	CASSYGGGSGNTIYF	TRBJ1-3	TRBV6-6	-	-
TGTGCCAGCAGCCAGATTTCTGGGGCCAACGTCCTGACTTTC	CASSQISGANVLTF	TRBJ2-6	TRBV7-2	-	-
TGTGCCAGCAGTGAATATGGGATCGACGAGCAGTACTTC	CASSEYGIDEQYF	TRBJ2-7	TRBV25-1	-	once
TGCGCCAGCAGCCCAATCCCCGGGACGAACACCGGGGAGCTGTTTTTT	CASSPIPGTNTGELFF	TRBJ2-2	TRBV5-1	-	-
TGTGCCAGCAGCTTGCTGGACCTCTATGGCTACACCTTC	CASSLLDLYGYTF	TRBJ1-2	TRBV7-8	-	-
TGTGCCAGCAGCAGTCAAACGGGACGCCTATCCTACAATGAGCAGTTCTTC	CASSSQTGRLSYNEQFF	TRBJ2-1	TRBV28	-	-
TGTGCCAGCAGCTTGGCCCGGAGCACAGATACGCAGTATTTT	CASSLARSTDTQYF	TRBJ2-3	TRBV5-4	-	-
TGTGCCAGCAGCCCCGAGACAGGGGGCTACTACGAGCAGTACTTC	CASSPETGGYYEQYF	TRBJ2-7	TRBV9	TRBD1	-
TGTGCCAGCAGCCCCGGGACTAGCCATAGCACAGATACGCAGTATTTT	CASSPGTSHSTDTQYF	TRBJ2-3	TRBV5-4	TRBD2	once
TGTGCCAGCAGCACCCCTGGGGGGGCAGGGGTTGGGTATGGCTACACCTTC	CASSTPGGAGVGYGYTF	TRBJ1-2	TRBV9	-	once
TGTGCCACCAGCAGAGATTGGGGCTTAGATCAGCCCCAGCATTTT	CATSRDWGLDQPQHF	TRBJ1-5	TRBV15	-	once
TGTGCCAGCTCACCGCGACGACAGGGGAGTTCATACGAGCAGTACTTC	CASSPRRQGSSYEQYF	TRBJ2-7	TRBV18	TRBD1	-
TGTGCCAGCAGACAAACAGGGGTGGACACTGAAGCTTTCTTT	CASRQTGVDTEAFF	TRBJ1-1	TRBV28	TRBD1	-
TGTGCCTGGAGTCCAGGGGGAGAGACCCAGTACTTC	CAWSPGGETQYF	TRBJ2-5	TRBV30	TRBD1	-
TGTGCCAGCTCACTAGGACTTAACACCGGGGAGCTGTTTTTT	CASSLGLNTGELFF	TRBJ2-2	TRBV18	-	-
TGTGCCAGCCAGAGACACGGGGCTAACTATGGCTACACCTTC	CASQRHGANYGYTF	TRBJ1-2	TRBV27	-	-
TGTGCCACTTCGGACAGGGCCGGTAATGGCTACACCTTC	CATSDRAGNGYTF	TRBJ1-2	TRBV6-1	TRBD1	-
TGTGCCAGTAGTATAGGACAGGGGGTAGGTGGCTACACCTTC	CASSIGQGVGGYTF	TRBJ1-2	TRBV19	TRBD1	once
TGTGCCAGCAGTTTGGCGGGACTCCTTTACTACGAGCAGTACTTC	CASSLAGLLYYEQYF	TRBJ2-7	TRBV28	-	-
TGTGCCAGCTCACCACTTACAGGAAACAATGAGCAGTTCTTC	CASSPLTGNNEQFF	TRBJ2-1	TRBV18	-	once
TGTGCCAGCAGCAAGGACAGGGCCGGGGGCTACACCTTC	CASSKDRAGGYTF	TRBJ1-2	TRBV11-2	TRBD1	-